These T cell receptor beta chains were read from a single sample in a study of blood T cell repertoires in COVID-19. TCRdb's table, derived via immunoSEQ multiplex PCR, lists solely in-frame clones and lacks some. The sample includes over 200,000 clones, approximately 80% of them seen just once. The sequenced sample consisted of peripheral blood. All receptors come from an elderly woman with active or convalescent COVID-19. CDR3s include the opening cysteine and the closing phenylalanine or tryptophan. Each record gives: D gene, V gene, J gene, clone size, CDR3 protein, CDR3 DNA. The D gene is left open where the match is weak. The size field is filled for only some rows; it gives once, few, many or a size class.

d_gene: NA; v_gene: TRBV19; j_gene: TRBJ2-5; abundance: NA; CDR3aa: CASSISPEGGTQYF; CDR3nt: TGTGCCAGTAGTATCTCCCCCGAGGGAGGGACCCAGTACTTC
d_gene: NA; v_gene: TRBV18; j_gene: TRBJ2-1; abundance: NA; CDR3aa: CASSPLREQFF; CDR3nt: TGTGCCAGCTCACCCCTTCGTGAGCAGTTCTTC
d_gene: TRBD2; v_gene: TRBV2; j_gene: TRBJ2-1; abundance: NA; CDR3aa: CASSREGPRDEQFF; CDR3nt: TGTGCCAGCAGCCGGGAGGGCCCTCGCGATGAGCAGTTCTTC
d_gene: NA; v_gene: TRBV9; j_gene: TRBJ1-3; abundance: NA; CDR3aa: CASSVGAYGNTIYF; CDR3nt: TGTGCCAGCAGCGTAGGGGCTTATGGAAACACCATATATTTT
d_gene: TRBD2; v_gene: TRBV2; j_gene: TRBJ2-1; abundance: NA; CDR3aa: CASSEIRLAGDNEQFF; CDR3nt: TGTGCCAGCAGTGAAATTAGACTAGCGGGGGACAATGAGCAGTTCTTC
d_gene: NA; v_gene: TRBV5-4; j_gene: TRBJ2-3; abundance: NA; CDR3aa: CASRSEGDTQYF; CDR3nt: TGTGCCAGCAGATCCGAGGGAGATACGCAGTATTTT
d_gene: TRBD2; v_gene: TRBV6-5; j_gene: TRBJ2-7; abundance: NA; CDR3aa: CASSLTASGNYEQYF; CDR3nt: TGTGCCAGCAGTCTGACCGCTAGCGGGAATTACGAGCAGTACTTC
d_gene: NA; v_gene: TRBV24-1; j_gene: TRBJ2-3; abundance: NA; CDR3aa: CATTPRGRTDTQYF; CDR3nt: TGTGCCACCACCCCCCGGGGGAGAACAGATACGCAGTATTTT
d_gene: NA; v_gene: TRBV6-2/TRBV6-3; j_gene: TRBJ2-1; abundance: NA; CDR3aa: CASSYGGEQFF; CDR3nt: TGTGCCAGCAGTTACGGCGGTGAGCAGTTCTTC
d_gene: TRBD2; v_gene: TRBV15; j_gene: TRBJ2-5; abundance: NA; CDR3aa: CATSKGLAGGIQETQYF; CDR3nt: TGTGCCACCAGCAAGGGACTAGCGGGAGGAATACAAGAGACCCAGTACTTC
d_gene: NA; v_gene: TRBV27; j_gene: TRBJ1-1; abundance: NA; CDR3aa: CASTQGTGTKAFF; CDR3nt: TGTGCCAGCACTCAAGGGACCGGGACTAAAGCTTTCTTT
d_gene: TRBD1; v_gene: TRBV10-1; j_gene: TRBJ1-3; abundance: NA; CDR3aa: CASTTGQQAFSGNTIYF; CDR3nt: TGCGCCAGCACTACGGGACAGCAAGCATTCTCTGGAAACACCATATATTTT
d_gene: NA; v_gene: TRBV5-5; j_gene: TRBJ2-3; abundance: NA; CDR3aa: CASSLTVRMDTQYF; CDR3nt: TGTGCCAGCAGCTTGACAGTTCGTATGGATACGCAGTATTTT
d_gene: TRBD2; v_gene: TRBV2; j_gene: TRBJ2-7; abundance: NA; CDR3aa: CASSENGAGGAYEQYF; CDR3nt: TGTGCCAGCAGTGAAAACGGGGCGGGGGGAGCCTACGAGCAGTACTTC
d_gene: NA; v_gene: TRBV30; j_gene: TRBJ1-1; abundance: NA; CDR3aa: CARIRGQNTEAFF; CDR3nt: TGTGCCCGGATTAGAGGGCAGAACACTGAAGCTTTCTTT
d_gene: NA; v_gene: TRBV28; j_gene: TRBJ2-7; abundance: NA; CDR3aa: CASSYFAGTNYEQYF; CDR3nt: TGTGCCAGCAGTTACTTCGCGGGTACCAACTACGAGCAGTACTTC
d_gene: NA; v_gene: TRBV5-1; j_gene: TRBJ2-7; abundance: NA; CDR3aa: CASSLGLDSTRYF; CDR3nt: TGCGCCAGCAGCTTGGGGCTAGACAGTACGCGGTACTTC
d_gene: TRBD1; v_gene: TRBV28; j_gene: TRBJ1-4; abundance: NA; CDR3aa: CASNRGLVEEKLFF; CDR3nt: TGTGCCAGCAACAGGGGGCTTGTGGAGGAAAAACTGTTTTTT
d_gene: NA; v_gene: TRBV5-4; j_gene: TRBJ2-5; abundance: NA; CDR3aa: CASSLYGLRQETQYF; CDR3nt: TGTGCCAGCAGCTTGTACGGACTACGACAAGAGACCCAGTACTTC
d_gene: TRBD1; v_gene: TRBV6-6; j_gene: TRBJ1-3; abundance: NA; CDR3aa: CASSYSDRGVYTIYF; CDR3nt: TGTGCCAGCAGTTACTCAGACAGGGGTGTATACACCATATATTTT
d_gene: NA; v_gene: TRBV6-6; j_gene: TRBJ1-1; abundance: NA; CDR3aa: CASRGWRGSSTEAFF; CDR3nt: TGTGCCAGCAGGGGTTGGCGGGGATCCTCCACTGAAGCTTTCTTT
d_gene: NA; v_gene: TRBV28; j_gene: TRBJ2-1; abundance: NA; CDR3aa: CASSLWTAQGNEQFF; CDR3nt: TGTGCCAGCAGTTTATGGACAGCTCAAGGCAATGAGCAGTTCTTC
d_gene: TRBD2; v_gene: TRBV9; j_gene: TRBJ2-1; abundance: NA; CDR3aa: CASSVAGLAGVDEQFF; CDR3nt: TGTGCCAGCAGCGTAGCCGGACTAGCGGGAGTTGATGAGCAGTTCTTC
d_gene: TRBD2; v_gene: TRBV16; j_gene: TRBJ2-1; abundance: NA; CDR3aa: CASSHQTSGRALSSYNEQFF; CDR3nt: TGTGCCAGCAGCCATCAGACTAGCGGGAGGGCCCTCAGCTCCTACAATGAGCAGTTCTTC
d_gene: NA; v_gene: TRBV18; j_gene: TRBJ1-1; abundance: NA; CDR3aa: CASSPRGDTEAFF; CDR3nt: TGTGCCAGCTCACCCCGGGGGGACACTGAAGCTTTCTTT
d_gene: TRBD1; v_gene: TRBV2; j_gene: TRBJ2-7; abundance: NA; CDR3aa: CASEDRSSYEQYF; CDR3nt: TGTGCCAGCGAGGACAGGAGCTCCTACGAGCAGTACTTC
d_gene: NA; v_gene: TRBV30; j_gene: TRBJ1-3; abundance: NA; CDR3aa: CAWSYGWWLNTIYF; CDR3nt: TGTGCCTGGAGTTACGGGTGGTGGCTGAACACCATATATTTT
d_gene: TRBD2; v_gene: TRBV7-3; j_gene: TRBJ2-2; abundance: few; CDR3aa: CASSLRLAVNTGELFF; CDR3nt: TGTGCCAGCAGCTTAAGACTAGCGGTTAACACCGGGGAGCTGTTTTTT
d_gene: TRBD1; v_gene: TRBV18; j_gene: TRBJ2-5; abundance: NA; CDR3aa: CASSRDRVEETQYF; CDR3nt: TGTGCCAGCTCACGGGACAGGGTGGAGGAGACCCAGTACTTC
d_gene: TRBD1; v_gene: TRBV2; j_gene: TRBJ2-7; abundance: NA; CDR3aa: CASSVVGQGYEQYF; CDR3nt: TGTGCCAGCAGTGTAGTGGGACAGGGATACGAGCAGTACTTC
d_gene: NA; v_gene: TRBV4-2; j_gene: TRBJ2-2; abundance: NA; CDR3aa: CASSLYGRTGELFF; CDR3nt: TGTGCCAGCAGCCTATACGGTCGCACCGGGGAGCTGTTTTTT
d_gene: TRBD1; v_gene: TRBV19; j_gene: TRBJ2-3; abundance: NA; CDR3aa: CASSFGTGSTDTQYF; CDR3nt: TGTGCCAGTAGTTTCGGGACAGGGAGCACAGATACGCAGTATTTT
d_gene: TRBD1; v_gene: TRBV5-1; j_gene: TRBJ1-1; abundance: NA; CDR3aa: CASSRTGVNTEAFF; CDR3nt: TGCGCCAGCAGCAGGACAGGGGTCAACACTGAAGCTTTCTTT
d_gene: NA; v_gene: TRBV28; j_gene: TRBJ2-7; abundance: NA; CDR3aa: CASSSGRVVDEQYF; CDR3nt: TGTGCCAGCAGTTCGGGCAGGGTGGTGGACGAGCAGTACTTC
d_gene: NA; v_gene: TRBV19; j_gene: TRBJ1-2; abundance: NA; CDR3aa: CASSLVGGYTF; CDR3nt: TGTGCCAGTAGCCTAGTAGGCGGCTACACCTTC
d_gene: TRBD2; v_gene: TRBV5-1; j_gene: TRBJ2-3; abundance: NA; CDR3aa: CASSASTSGGADTQYF; CDR3nt: TGCGCCAGCAGCGCCTCGACTAGCGGGGGAGCAGATACGCAGTATTTT
d_gene: NA; v_gene: TRBV30; j_gene: TRBJ1-2; abundance: NA; CDR3aa: CAWSRGEGYGYTF; CDR3nt: TGTGCCTGGAGTAGGGGGGAGGGCTACGGCTACACCTTC
d_gene: TRBD1; v_gene: TRBV5-4; j_gene: TRBJ1-6; abundance: NA; CDR3aa: CAGQGGPNSPLHF; CDR3nt: TGTGCCGGACAGGGAGGACCTAATTCACCCCTCCACTTT
d_gene: TRBD1; v_gene: TRBV27; j_gene: TRBJ1-2; abundance: NA; CDR3aa: CASSRGQGGGYTF; CDR3nt: TGTGCCAGCAGTCGCGGACAGGGGGGCGGCTACACCTTC
d_gene: NA; v_gene: TRBV5-4; j_gene: TRBJ2-7; abundance: NA; CDR3aa: CAIGGRSGEQYF; CDR3nt: TGTGCCATCGGGGGGCGGTCTGGAGAGCAGTACTTC
d_gene: TRBD2; v_gene: TRBV2; j_gene: TRBJ2-1; abundance: NA; CDR3aa: CASRLAVYNEQFF; CDR3nt: TGTGCCAGCAGACTAGCGGTCTACAATGAGCAGTTCTTC
d_gene: NA; v_gene: TRBV7-9; j_gene: TRBJ1-6; abundance: few; CDR3aa: CASSNNNSPLHF; CDR3nt: TGTGCCAGCAGCAATAATAATTCACCCCTCCACTTT
d_gene: TRBD2; v_gene: TRBV24-1; j_gene: TRBJ2-1; abundance: NA; CDR3aa: CATSDRTSGNEQFF; CDR3nt: TGTGCCACCAGTGATCGGACTAGCGGTAATGAGCAGTTCTTC
d_gene: NA; v_gene: TRBV7-9; j_gene: TRBJ2-3; abundance: NA; CDR3aa: CASSFGGGATDTQYF; CDR3nt: TGTGCCAGCAGCTTTGGAGGGGGGGCAACAGATACGCAGTATTTT
d_gene: TRBD2; v_gene: TRBV6-2/TRBV6-3; j_gene: TRBJ2-7; abundance: NA; CDR3aa: CASSYSTSGDYEQYF; CDR3nt: TGTGCCAGCAGTTACTCGACTAGCGGCGACTACGAGCAGTACTTC
d_gene: TRBD2; v_gene: TRBV6-5; j_gene: TRBJ2-5; abundance: NA; CDR3aa: CASSYSPAGGQETQYF; CDR3nt: TGTGCCAGCAGTTACTCCCCAGCGGGGGGCCAAGAGACCCAGTACTTC
d_gene: NA; v_gene: TRBV19; j_gene: TRBJ1-1; abundance: NA; CDR3aa: CASLKSRIWATEAFF; CDR3nt: TGTGCCAGTCTAAAATCCCGGATTTGGGCAACTGAAGCTTTCTTT
d_gene: NA; v_gene: TRBV5-6; j_gene: TRBJ1-5; abundance: NA; CDR3aa: CASNNWGGNQPQHF; CDR3nt: TGTGCCAGCAACAACTGGGGGGGCAATCAGCCCCAGCATTTT
d_gene: TRBD1; v_gene: TRBV15; j_gene: TRBJ2-1; abundance: NA; CDR3aa: CATSSRQGSYNEQFF; CDR3nt: TGTGCCACCAGCAGCAGACAGGGGTCCTACAATGAGCAGTTCTTC
d_gene: NA; v_gene: TRBV29-1; j_gene: TRBJ1-2; abundance: NA; CDR3aa: CSVGGGSGYGYTF; CDR3nt: TGCAGCGTGGGCGGAGGGAGCGGCTATGGCTACACCTTC
d_gene: NA; v_gene: TRBV18; j_gene: TRBJ2-2; abundance: NA; CDR3aa: CASSQQNTGELFF; CDR3nt: TGTGCCAGCTCGCAACAGAACACCGGGGAGCTGTTTTTT
d_gene: TRBD1; v_gene: TRBV14; j_gene: TRBJ1-1; abundance: NA; CDR3aa: CASSQDEPGQGSNTEAFF; CDR3nt: TGTGCCAGCAGCCAAGATGAGCCGGGACAGGGGTCGAACACTGAAGCTTTCTTT
d_gene: NA; v_gene: TRBV7-6; j_gene: TRBJ2-2; abundance: NA; CDR3aa: CASSLEALGTGELFF; CDR3nt: TGTGCCAGCAGCTTAGAAGCCCTAGGAACCGGGGAGCTGTTTTTT
d_gene: NA; v_gene: TRBV30; j_gene: TRBJ2-2; abundance: NA; CDR3aa: CAWSAGGTSTGELFF; CDR3nt: TGTGCCTGGAGTGCTGGCGGGACCTCCACCGGGGAGCTGTTTTTT
d_gene: NA; v_gene: TRBV12-3/TRBV12-4; j_gene: TRBJ1-2; abundance: NA; CDR3aa: CASRDNANYGYTF; CDR3nt: TGTGCCAGCAGAGACAACGCTAACTATGGCTACACCTTC
d_gene: NA; v_gene: TRBV5-6; j_gene: TRBJ2-2; abundance: many; CDR3aa: CASSWGQIDTGELFF; CDR3nt: TGTGCCAGCAGCTGGGGACAAATAGACACCGGGGAGCTGTTTTTT